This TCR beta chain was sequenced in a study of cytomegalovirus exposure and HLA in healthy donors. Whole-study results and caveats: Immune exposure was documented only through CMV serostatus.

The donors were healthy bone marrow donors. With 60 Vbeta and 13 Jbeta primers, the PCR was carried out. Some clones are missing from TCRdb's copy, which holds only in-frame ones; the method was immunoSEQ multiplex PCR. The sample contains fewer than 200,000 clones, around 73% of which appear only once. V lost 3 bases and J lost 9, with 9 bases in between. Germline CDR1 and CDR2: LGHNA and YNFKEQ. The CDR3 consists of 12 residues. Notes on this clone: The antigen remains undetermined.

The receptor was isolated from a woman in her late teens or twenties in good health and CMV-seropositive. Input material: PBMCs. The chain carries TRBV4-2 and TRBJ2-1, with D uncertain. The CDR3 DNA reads TGTGCCAGCAGCCAGCTAGTGGGTGAGCAGTTCTTC. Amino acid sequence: CASSQLVGEQFF.